Listed below are T cell receptor beta chains from one sample, sequenced in a study of T cell responses to AZD1222 COVID-19 vaccine. Libraries were prepared by immunoSEQ multiplex PCR; TCRdb keeps only in-frame clonotypes and omits some of them. There are under 100,000 clones in the sample; 90% to 95% occur only once, and roughly 6.4% lies in the top ten. This sample comprised peripheral blood, obtained on day 0 of MenACWY control vaccination. These receptors originate from an adult in good health. The CDR3 runs from the conserved cysteine through the conserved F or W. A D gene is named only where the DNA matches it firmly. Clone size appears in some rows only: once, few, many, or a class for an expanded clone.

clone_size	d_call	v_call	j_call	cdr3_aa	cdr3_nt
NA	TRBD1	TRBV7-2	TRBJ1-1	CASSRTGIDTEAFF	TGTGCCAGCAGCCGGACAGGGATCGACACTGAAGCTTTCTTT
once	NA	TRBV18	TRBJ1-3	CASSIPPASTGNTIYF	TGTGCCAGCTCAATTCCGCCGGCGTCAACTGGAAACACCATATATTTT
NA	TRBD1	TRBV19	TRBJ1-2	CASSQGTGGYGYTF	TGTGCCAGTAGTCAAGGGACAGGGGGCTATGGCTACACCTTC
NA	NA	TRBV7-3	TRBJ2-7	CASSVGWSGSYEQYF	TGTGCCAGCAGCGTGGGGTGGAGCGGGTCCTACGAGCAGTACTTC
once	TRBD2	TRBV5-1	TRBJ2-5	CASSVVAGAQETQYF	TGCGCCAGCAGCGTGGTAGCGGGAGCCCAAGAGACCCAGTACTTC
NA	TRBD1	TRBV19	TRBJ2-1	CASSTDWTGSKQFF	TGTGCCAGTAGTACCGATTGGACAGGGTCTAAGCAGTTCTTC
NA	NA	TRBV27	TRBJ1-1	CASSLLKNTEAFF	TGTGCCAGCAGTTTACTAAAGAACACTGAAGCTTTCTTT
NA	NA	TRBV7-9	TRBJ2-6	CASSLSPGGAGANVLTF	TGTGCCAGCAGCTTATCTCCAGGCGGCGCTGGGGCCAACGTCCTGACTTTC
few	NA	TRBV24-1	TRBJ2-1	CATSRGLEQFF	TGTGCCACCAGTCGAGGCCTTGAGCAGTTCTTC
NA	TRBD1	TRBV7-9	TRBJ2-7	CASSLGWSGQGSHEQYF	TGTGCCAGCAGCTTAGGCTGGTCAGGACAGGGATCACACGAGCAGTACTTC
NA	NA	TRBV28	TRBJ1-4	CATMETGGEKLFF	TGTGCCACCATGGAAACCGGGGGAGAAAAACTGTTTTTT
NA	NA	TRBV21-1	TRBJ1-5	CASRGGDLGRKQPQHF	TGTGCCAGCAGAGGAGGGGACCTCGGAAGGAAGCAGCCCCAGCATTTT
few	TRBD2	TRBV5-6	TRBJ2-3	CASSSRLLAGSTDTQYF	TGTGCCAGCAGCTCAAGACTACTAGCGGGGAGCACAGATACGCAGTATTTT
NA	TRBD1	TRBV9	TRBJ2-5	CASSVGDRGLQETQYF	TGTGCCAGCAGCGTAGGCGACAGGGGGCTCCAAGAGACCCAGTACTTC
NA	NA	TRBV19	TRBJ1-1	CASTPSQGNTEAFF	TGTGCCAGTACCCCGAGCCAGGGGAACACTGAAGCTTTCTTT
NA	NA	TRBV11-3	TRBJ2-3	CASSLGQGMSTDTQYF	TGTGCCAGCAGCTTAGGGCAGGGAATGAGCACAGATACGCAGTATTTT
NA	TRBD1	TRBV6-5	TRBJ1-2	CATSYQGDYGYTF	TGTGCCACCAGTTACCAGGGGGACTATGGCTACACCTTC
NA	TRBD1	TRBV28	TRBJ1-2	CASSRTGGHYGYTF	TGTGCCAGCAGTAGGACAGGGGGGCACTATGGCTACACCTTC
NA	TRBD1	TRBV25-1	TRBJ2-5	CASSDRLTGGETQYF	TGTGCCAGCAGTGACCGATTGACAGGGGGAGAGACCCAGTACTTC
NA	TRBD2	TRBV7-6	TRBJ2-1	CASSLAVFGGRDEQFF	TGTGCCAGCAGCTTAGCGGTTTTCGGCGGGAGGGATGAGCAGTTCTTC
NA	NA	TRBV6-5	TRBJ1-1	CASSYWAGTEAFF	TGTGCCAGCAGTTACTGGGCTGGCACTGAAGCTTTCTTT
NA	TRBD1	TRBV28	TRBJ1-3	CASETGGSGNTIYF	TGTGCCAGTGAAACAGGGGGCTCAGGAAACACCATATATTTT
NA	TRBD2	TRBV5-1	TRBJ2-1	CASSSGTSPPEQFF	TGCGCCAGCAGCTCGGGGACTAGCCCGCCCGAGCAGTTCTTC
once	NA	TRBV27	TRBJ1-3	CASSLTSNLLWSFSGNTIYF	TGTGCCAGCAGTTTGACCTCCAATCTGCTCTGGTCATTCTCTGGAAACACCATATATTTT
NA	TRBD1	TRBV6-2/TRBV6-3	TRBJ2-5	CASSDRTGGRETQYF	TGTGCCAGCAGTGATAGGACAGGGGGCCGAGAGACCCAGTACTTC
NA	TRBD1	TRBV9	TRBJ2-4	CASSTQGADKNIQYF	TGTGCCAGCAGCACACAGGGGGCGGACAAAAACATTCAGTACTTC
once	TRBD2	TRBV28	TRBJ2-7	CASTGGGASYEQYF	TGTGCCAGCACAGGCGGGGGGGCCTCCTACGAGCAGTACTTC
NA	NA	TRBV6-5	TRBJ1-3	CASTLTLNSGNTIYF	TGTGCCAGCACCCTAACGCTAAACTCTGGAAACACCATATATTTT
NA	NA	TRBV3-1/TRBV3-2	TRBJ2-5	CASSPHVQETQYF	TGTGCCAGCAGCCCGCACGTGCAAGAGACCCAGTACTTC
NA	TRBD1	TRBV5-1	TRBJ2-6	CASSLAGTGGPSANVLTF	TGCGCCAGCAGCTTGGCCGGGACAGGGGGGCCATCGGCCAACGTCCTGACTTTC
NA	NA	TRBV13	TRBJ1-5	CASSFRDPVGPQHF	TGTGCCAGCAGCTTCCGGGACCCAGTTGGGCCCCAGCATTTT
NA	NA	TRBV2	TRBJ2-2	CASSTLKNTGELFF	TGTGCCAGCAGTACCCTCAAGAACACCGGGGAGCTGTTTTTT
NA	NA	TRBV15	TRBJ2-3	CATSRDSGVGTDTQYF	TGTGCCACCAGCAGAGATAGCGGTGTTGGAACAGATACGCAGTATTTT
NA	NA	TRBV28	TRBJ1-1	CASTELTGFMNTEAFF	TGTGCCAGCACCGAATTAACGGGGTTTATGAACACTGAAGCTTTCTTT
NA	NA	TRBV11-2	TRBJ2-1	CASSLMGGAHNEQFF	TGTGCCAGCAGCTTAATGGGGGGCGCCCACAATGAGCAGTTCTTC
NA	NA	TRBV4-3	TRBJ2-2	CASSQEPAVPGELFF	TGCGCCAGCAGCCAAGAGCCAGCCGTCCCCGGGGAGCTGTTTTTT
NA	TRBD1	TRBV27	TRBJ1-5	CASSFQGGNQPQHF	TGTGCCAGCAGTTTTCAGGGGGGCAATCAGCCCCAGCATTTT
NA	NA	TRBV29-1	TRBJ1-1	CSILTDSEAFF	TGCAGCATACTGACTGACAGTGAAGCTTTCTTT
NA	TRBD1	TRBV30	TRBJ1-2	CAWSKPGQGIYGYTF	TGTGCCTGGAGTAAACCGGGACAGGGCATCTATGGCTACACCTTC
NA	NA	TRBV13	TRBJ1-1	CASSLDTGTEAFF	TGTGCCAGCAGCTTAGATACCGGCACTGAAGCTTTCTTT
once	NA	TRBV18	TRBJ2-3	CASSPSLDTDTQYF	TGTGCCAGCTCACCGTCGCTGGACACAGATACGCAGTATTTT
NA	NA	TRBV12-3/TRBV12-4	TRBJ1-5	CASSFSNQPQHF	TGTGCCAGCAGTTTCAGCAATCAGCCCCAGCATTTT
NA	NA	TRBV5-1	TRBJ2-5	CASSSGIFGQETQYF	TGCGCCAGCAGCTCAGGGATTTTTGGTCAAGAGACCCAGTACTTC
NA	NA	TRBV19	TRBJ1-4	CASRERGRDEKLFF	TGTGCCAGTAGAGAGAGGGGGAGGGATGAAAAACTGTTTTTT
NA	TRBD1	TRBV11-2	TRBJ1-1	CASSSLGGTGRTEAFF	TGTGCCAGCAGCTCACTGGGCGGGACAGGGCGCACTGAAGCTTTCTTT
NA	TRBD1	TRBV10-2	TRBJ1-5	CASSDLKDREGQPQHF	TGCGCCAGCAGTGATTTGAAGGACAGGGAGGGTCAGCCCCAGCATTTT
NA	TRBD2	TRBV3-1/TRBV3-2	TRBJ2-2	CASSRTSGGTGELFF	TGTGCCAGCAGCCGCACTAGCGGCGGCACCGGGGAGCTGTTTTTT
NA	TRBD1	TRBV9	TRBJ1-1	CASGREGAYTEAFF	TGTGCCAGTGGGAGGGAGGGGGCGTACACTGAAGCTTTCTTT
NA	NA	TRBV2	TRBJ1-5	CASSGGSGSNQPQHF	TGTGCCAGCAGTGGGGGGTCCGGAAGCAATCAGCCCCAGCATTTT
NA	TRBD2	TRBV9	TRBJ2-1	CASSVATGTSATPSEQFF	TGTGCCAGCAGCGTAGCTACCGGGACTAGCGCGACACCCTCTGAGCAGTTCTTC
NA	TRBD2	TRBV7-8	TRBJ2-1	CATQGLAGVGEQFF	TGTGCCACCCAGGGACTAGCGGGAGTTGGTGAGCAGTTCTTC
NA	NA	TRBV27	TRBJ1-4	CASSLTPDLIWEKLFF	TGTGCCAGCAGTTTAACCCCTGACCTTATCTGGGAAAAACTGTTTTTT
NA	NA	TRBV6-2/TRBV6-3	TRBJ1-5	CASSLRTEGTQPQHF	TGTGCCAGCAGTTTAAGGACAGAAGGAACTCAGCCCCAGCATTTT
NA	TRBD2	TRBV15	TRBJ2-3	CATSRDLRGGHVDTQYF	TGTGCCACCAGCAGAGATCTGCGGGGGGGCCATGTAGATACGCAGTATTTT
NA	NA	TRBV18	TRBJ2-3	CASSPPEASVNTQYF	TGTGCCAGCTCACCACCGGAAGCCAGCGTAAATACGCAGTATTTT
NA	NA	TRBV6-1	TRBJ1-5	CASSEKGYSNQPQHF	TGTGCCAGCAGTGAAAAAGGTTATAGCAATCAGCCCCAGCATTTT
NA	NA	TRBV6-5	TRBJ2-1	CASSSPNGIANEQFF	TGTGCCAGCAGTTCCCCGAATGGAATTGCCAATGAGCAGTTCTTC
NA	NA	TRBV28	TRBJ1-2	CASRGQGYGYTF	TGTGCCAGCAGGGGGCAGGGATATGGCTACACCTTC